The 9 T cell receptor beta chains presented below share a single source sample, sequenced in a study of shared clonotypes between healthy human individuals. Sequencing was performed with immunoSEQ multiplex PCR; in TCRdb, only in-frame clones are kept and a portion is missing. The table includes 2 million or so clones, 95% detected once. Material for sequencing was naive CD4+ T cells sorted from blood. Sample subset: CD45RA+ positively selected. The receptor set was obtained from a man between 18 and 35 years old in good health.

The V gene is TRBV27, the J gene TRBJ1-2; 7 nucleotides line up with TRBD1. Losses at the gene ends were 3 bases for V and 0 bases for J; bases not matched to a gene: 4. Germline CDR1 is MNHEY and CDR2 is SMNVEV (reference sequence). This CDR3 has 15 residues. CDR3 amino acids: CASSFTDRPNYGYTF. The CDR3 DNA is TGTGCCAGCAGTTTCACGGACAGGCCTAACTATGGCTACACCTTC.

The gene calls are TRBV18 and TRBJ2-1; perhaps TRBD2 as D (5 bases). V dropped 3 bases and J dropped 1 base, with 10 bases sitting between them. This CDR3 has 15 amino acids. Germline V lookup: CDR1 KGHSH, CDR2 LQKENI. The CDR3, as DNA: TGTGCCAGCTCACCCGGAGGATTGTCCTACAATGAGCAGTTCTTC. Its translation: CASSPGGLSYNEQFF.

This sequence joins TRBV5-1 and TRBJ2-3, with D maybe TRBD2 (5 bases). There are 16 residues in the CDR3. Germline V lookup: CDR1 SGHRS, CDR2 YFSETQ. Trimming pared 2 bases from V and 2 bases from J, leaving 15 bases between. The CDR3 here is CASSFFLLTNTDTQYF. The CDR3 bases are TGCGCCAGCAGCTTTTTTCTCTTGACTAACACAGATACGCAGTATTTT.

This clone showed up just once. The chain couples TRBV5-1 to TRBJ2-5; 13 bases agree with TRBD2. Germline values: CDR1 SGHRS, CDR2 YFSETQ. Trimming removed 0 bases from V and 5 bases from J; junction bases left unmatched: 4. The CDR3 is 16 amino acids. In DNA form, the CDR3 reads TGCGCCAGCAGCTTGGACGGACTAGCGGGAGACGAGACCCAGTACTTC. Translating gives CASSLDGLAGDETQYF.

This sequence joins TRBV7-8 and TRBJ2-1, with 8 bases identical to TRBD2. V lost 3 bases, J lost 5 bases, and 3 bases stayed unmatched. The CDR3 consists of 14 residues. Per germline, CDR1 SGHVS and CDR2 FQNEAQ. The CDR3 loop reads CASSLGLGNNEQFF. In nucleotides, the CDR3 is TGTGCCAGCAGCTTGGGACTAGGAAACAATGAGCAGTTCTTC.

The chain combines TRBV6-5 with TRBJ2-3; D is possibly TRBD1 (6 bases). Trimming shortened V by 6 bases and J by 6 bases, and 19 bases separated the two germline ends. The germline V gene encodes CDR1 MNHEY and CDR2 SVGAGI. This CDR3 comprises 15 residues. CDR3 in amino acids: CASRPGQTSTDTQYF. The CDR3 DNA follows: TGTGCCAGCAGGCCTGGACAGACTTCCACGGATACGCAGTATTTT.

The chain employs TRBV11-2 and TRBJ1-6; 8 nucleotides agree with TRBD1. CDR3 length equals 15 residues. Germline assignment: CDR1 SGHAT and CDR2 FQNNGV. V trimming: 3 bases; J trimming: 8 bases; junction bases outside the gene matches: 6. CDR3 bases: TGTGCCAGCAGCTTCGGGACAGGATGGGATTCACCCCTCCACTTT. This codes for CASSFGTGWDSPLHF.

The rearrangement joins TRBV10-1 to TRBJ1-2; possible D gene TRBD1, 5 bases. Germline CDR1 is WNHNN and CDR2 is SYGVQD (reference sequence). Trimming removed 8 bases at V and 2 bases at J, with 24 bases between. This CDR3 is built from 17 residues. The CDR3 is CASWRKGHRQRNYGYTF. The CDR3, as DNA: TGCGCCAGCTGGAGGAAGGGGCACAGACAGCGGAACTATGGCTACACCTTC.

The chain is built from TRBV5-1 and TRBJ2-7; a weak D match, TRBD1 (5 bases). Germline CDR1 SGHRS, CDR2 YFSETQ. V lost 3 bases and J lost 2, with 15 bases in between. The CDR3 totals 15 residues. The CDR3 DNA sequence: TGCGCCAGCAGCTCCCACAGGATTCCGACCTACGAGCAGTACTTC. This codes for CASSSHRIPTYEQYF.